These 31 T cell receptor beta chains share one sample of origin, sequenced in a study of blood T cell repertoires in COVID-19. Using immunoSEQ multiplex PCR, the repertoire was profiled, and TCRdb retains in-frame clones only, with some absent. Found here are approximately 79,000 clones, over 80% of them singletons; the top ten hold 9.5% to 15%. Material for sequencing was peripheral blood. Every receptor here comes from a man in his forties or fifties with COVID-19, enrolled during active disease.

The chain links TRBV7-9 to TRBJ2-1; D perhaps matches TRBD2 (6 bases). The CDR3 has 12 residues. The germline CDR1 and CDR2 sequences are SEHNR and FQNEAQ (reference sequence). Trimming took 5 bases from V and 10 from J, leaving 12 bases between them. In nucleotides, the CDR3 is TGTGCCAGCAGCGCCCGCGGGACCGAGCAGTTCTTC. It encodes CASSARGTEQFF.

V usage is TRBV25-1 and J usage is TRBJ1-1; the D is unclear. Germline assignment: CDR1 MGHDK and CDR2 SYGVNS. With 4 bases removed from V and 1 base from J, the gap between germline ends came to 10 bases. The CDR3 loop spans 14 amino acids. The DNA of the CDR3 is TGTGCCAGCAGTGCCCCCGGGAGGAACACTGAAGCTTTCTTT. This codes for CASSAPGRNTEAFF.

The CDR3, as DNA: TGCGCCAGCAGCTTGGGGGGACAGGGTGGCTACACCTTC. It specifies CASSLGGQGGYTF. The rearrangement links TRBV5-1 to TRBJ1-2, with 9 positions matching TRBD1. Germline-derived CDR1 and CDR2 are SGHRS and YFSETQ. Trimming removed 0 bases from V and 7 bases from J; junction bases left unmatched: 1. This CDR3 comprises 13 residues.

This clone was detected only once. V gene TRBV3-1 (or the pseudogene TRBV3-2) combines with J gene TRBJ2-1, with TRBD1 matching 7 bases. The germline CDR1 and CDR2 sequences are LGHDT and YNNKEL (reference sequence). J was trimmed by 7 bases and V by 0 bases; bases with no gene match: 0. CDR3 length: 13 amino acids. CDR3 nucleotides: TGTGCCAGCAGCCAAGAGACAGGGAATGAGCAGTTCTTC. This gives the protein CASSQETGNEQFF.

This clone has only a few counts. V and J are TRBV2 and TRBJ2-3; the D gene is possibly TRBD2 (6 bases). This CDR3 spans 13 amino acids. Germline CDR1 SNHLY, CDR2 FYNNEI. V lost 4 bases and J 6 bases, leaving 11 bases between the germline ends. The CDR3 DNA sequence: TGTGCCAGCAGTGGGTTGGGGAGGGATACGCAGTATTTT. This gives the protein CASSGLGRDTQYF.

The V gene is TRBV6-5, the J gene TRBJ2-2, with unresolved D. Trimming left V 0 bases short and J 1 base short, with 9 bases between. The CDR3 loop spans 16 amino acids. Germline V gives CDR1 MNHEY, CDR2 SVGAGI. The CDR3 DNA reads as TGTGCCAGCAGTTACTCGAACAAGCGGAACACCGGGGAGCTGTTTTTT. It yields the protein CASSYSNKRNTGELFF.

The V gene is TRBV5-1, the J gene TRBJ1-5; TRBD1 matches at 7 bases. J was trimmed by 2 bases and V by 0 bases; bases with no gene match: 5. Per the germline V gene, CDR1 is SGHRS and CDR2 is YFSETQ. This CDR3 contains 16 residues. CDR3 protein: CASSLARDRGNQPQHF. DNA for the CDR3: TGCGCCAGCAGCTTGGCCCGCGACAGGGGCAATCAGCCCCAGCATTTT.

CDR3 in DNA: TGTGCCACCAGTGAGACTAGCGGACTTAGCACAGATACGCAGTATTTT. Its protein product is CATSETSGLSTDTQYF. The chain employs TRBV24-1 and TRBJ2-3, with 9 positions matching TRBD2. V shed 4 bases, J shed 0 bases, and the junction held 4 bases outside the gene matches. There are 16 residues in the CDR3. The germline V gene has CDR1 KGHDR and CDR2 SFDVKD.

The V call is TRBV7-6, the J call TRBJ2-7; D possibly corresponds to TRBD2 (6 bases). The length of the CDR3 is 14 residues. Trimming pared 0 bases from V and 2 bases from J, leaving 8 bases between. Germline CDR1 reads SGHVS; CDR2 reads FNYEAQ. The CDR3 coding sequence is TGTGCCAGCAGCTTAGCGGGAGGCCCCTACGAGCAGTACTTC. Its translation: CASSLAGGPYEQYF.

This clone was found a few times. The chain joins TRBV18 to TRBJ1-1; D gene ambiguous. The CDR3 has 14 residues. The germline V gene has CDR1 KGHSH and CDR2 LQKENI. V lost 2 bases and J 5 bases, leaving 12 bases between the germline ends. The CDR3 sequence: CASSPTRSGTEAFF. The CDR3 DNA reads as TGTGCCAGCTCACCAACCCGATCGGGGACTGAAGCTTTCTTT. Full variable domain (missing parts from reference TRBV18 and TRBJ1-1): NAGVMQNPRHLVRRRGQEARLRCSPMKGHSHVYWYRQLPEEGLKFMVYLQKENIIDESGMPKERFSAEFPKEGPSILRIQQVVRGDSAAYFCASSPTRSGTEAFFGQGTRLTVV.

The chain joins TRBV28 to TRBJ2-1; 8 bases are a match to TRBD2. There are 14 residues in the CDR3. The V and J ends lost 3 bases and 3 bases, in that order; junction bases with no gene match: 1. Germline CDR1 and CDR2: MDHEN and SYDVKM. The CDR3: CASSLGLDYNEQFF. DNA of the CDR3: TGTGCCAGCAGTTTGGGACTAGACTACAATGAGCAGTTCTTC.

J is TRBJ2-7 and V is TRBV19; 9 nucleotides match TRBD2. J was trimmed by 2 bases and V by 9 bases; bases with no gene match: 17. The germline CDR1 and CDR2 sequences are LNHDA and SQIVND (reference sequence). The CDR3 runs 17 residues. DNA for the CDR3: TGTGCCAGCTCAGTGAGGCTAGCGGGAAATCACCCCTACGAGCAGTACTTC. Protein product: CASSVRLAGNHPYEQYF. The full variable domain, its missing parts supplied by reference TRBV19 and TRBJ2-7, is DGGITQSPKYLFRKEGQNVTLSCEQNLNHDAMYWYRQDPGQGLRLIYYSQIVNDFQKGDIAEGYSVSREKKESFPLTVTSAQKNPTAFYLCASSVRLAGNHPYEQYFGPGTRLTVT.

The rearrangement uses TRBV5-4 and TRBJ2-7; TRBD2 aligns across 12 bases. This CDR3 contains 15 residues. The V and J ends lost 4 bases and 3 bases, in that order; junction bases with no gene match: 5. CDR1 and CDR2 (germline): SGHNT, YYREEE (reference sequence). The CDR3 region is CASSPGLAGSYEQYF. The CDR3, as DNA: TGTGCCAGCAGCCCCGGACTAGCGGGGAGCTACGAGCAGTACTTC.

This chain's CDR3 is CASSLGGTGANTIYF. CDR3 DNA: TGTGCCAGCAGCTTAGGGGGGACAGGGGCAAACACCATATATTTT. V usage is TRBV7-6 and J usage is TRBJ1-3, with TRBD1 identical over 10 bases. V lost 1 base, J lost 6 bases, and 3 bases stayed unmatched. Germline CDR1 reads SGHVS; CDR2 reads FNYEAQ. The CDR3 runs to 15 residues. The variable domain in full, completed from reference TRBV7-6 and TRBJ1-3, reads GAGVSQSPRYKVTKRGQDVALRCDPISGHVSLYWYRQALGQGPEFLTYFNYEAQQDKSGLPNDRFSAERPEGSISTLTIQRTEQRDSAMYRCASSLGGTGANTIYFGEGSWLTVV.

A single count supports this clone. V is TRBV5-1 and J is TRBJ2-7, with D perhaps matching TRBD1 (6 bases). The CDR3 covers 15 residues. Trimming removed 0 bases from V and 0 bases from J, with 10 bases in between. Germline assignment: CDR1 SGHRS and CDR2 YFSETQ. CDR3 region: CASSLETGYSYEQYF. DNA of the CDR3: TGCGCCAGCAGCTTGGAAACAGGGTACTCCTACGAGCAGTACTTC.

The chain carries TRBV7-9 and TRBJ2-2, with 12 bases matching TRBD2. V was pared by 2 bases and J by 7 bases, with 11 bases of the junction left unmatched. The length of the CDR3 is 18 residues. The germline V gene has CDR1 SEHNR and CDR2 FQNEAQ (reference sequence). CDR3 in amino acids: CASSLTQTSGRRDGELFF. The CDR3 DNA follows: TGTGCCAGCAGCTTAACCCAGACTAGCGGGAGAAGGGACGGGGAGCTGTTTTTT.

J is TRBJ1-1 and V is TRBV10-3, with D maybe TRBD1 (6 bases). V was cut by 1 base and J by 0 bases, with 12 bases left in between. Germline V lookup: CDR1 ENHRY, CDR2 SYGVKD. This CDR3 is built from 16 residues. This CDR3 reads CAISEYHRDMNTEAFF. The DNA for the CDR3 is TGTGCCATCAGTGAGTACCACAGGGACATGAACACTGAAGCTTTCTTT.

This clone has just one count. This chain joins TRBV28 and TRBJ1-4, with D perhaps matching TRBD1 (6 bases). Trimming pared 3 bases from V and 8 bases from J, leaving 19 bases between. This CDR3 comprises 16 residues. Germline-derived CDR1 and CDR2 are MDHEN and SYDVKM. CDR3 coding DNA: TGTGCCAGCAGTTTCTCCATGACGGCCCAGGGGGAAAAACTGTTTTTT. It codes for CASSFSMTAQGEKLFF.

The rearrangement uses TRBV5-5 and TRBJ2-1; D is undetermined. The CDR3 length is 16 residues. V lost 0 bases, J lost 2 bases, and 12 bases lay in between. Looked up from germline, CDR1 is SGHKS and CDR2 is YYEKEE (reference sequence). The CDR3 DNA reads TGTGCCAGCAGCTTGGGGTCCAACTTAGCCTACAATGAGCAGTTCTTC. Its translation: CASSLGSNLAYNEQFF. The full variable domain, rest sourced from reference TRBV5-5 and TRBJ2-1, is DAGVTQSPTHLIKTRGQQVTLRCSPISGHKSVSWYQQVLGQGPQFIFQYYEKEERGRGNFPDRFSARQFPNYSSELNVNALLLGDSALYLCASSLGSNLAYNEQFFGPGTRLTVL.

V is TRBV5-4 and J is TRBJ2-1; TRBD2 aligns across 8 bases. After removal of 3 bases from V and 6 bases from J, the junction contained 8 bases not matched to a gene. Germline V lookup: CDR1 SGHNT, CDR2 YYREEE (reference sequence). The CDR3 runs 15 residues. CDR3 in DNA: TGTGCCAGCAGCTGGAGGCTAGCGGGTACCAATGAGCAGTTCTTC. Its translation: CASSWRLAGTNEQFF.

The gene calls are TRBV29-1 and TRBJ2-3; D is perhaps TRBD2 (6 bases). This CDR3 contains 14 residues. In germline, CDR1 is SQVTM, CDR2 ANQGSEA. V was cut by 5 bases and J by 6 bases, with 18 bases left in between. The CDR3 region has the DNA TGCAGCGTTCTCGCTAGCGCGACTCAGGATACGCAGTATTTT. Translation gives CSVLASATQDTQYF.

The chain joins TRBV30 to TRBJ1-2; D unresolved. The CDR3 totals 13 residues. With 6 bases removed from V and 2 bases from J, the gap between germline ends came to 13 bases. Per germline, CDR1 GTSNPN and CDR2 SVGIG (reference sequence). The CDR3 nucleotides are TGTGCCTGTGGGGTAGCGATAAACTATGGCTACACCTTC. Its translation: CACGVAINYGYTF.

The CDR3 coding sequence is TGTGCCAGCAGCTTGGACTCGCGCTACAATGAGCAGTTCTTC. As protein: CASSLDSRYNEQFF. The V gene is TRBV11-3, the J gene TRBJ2-1, with a possible D match to TRBD2 (5 bases). With 3 bases removed from V and 3 bases from J, the gap between germline ends came to 9 bases. The CDR3 has 14 amino acids. Germline CDR1 SGHNT, CDR2 YENEEA.

The V call is TRBV18, the J call TRBJ2-7; possibly TRBD1 for D (6 bases). The CDR3 has 14 residues. Germline CDR1 is KGHSH and CDR2 is LQKENI. Trimming removed 6 bases at V and 1 base at J, with 13 bases between. DNA of the CDR3: TGTGCCAGCTCCGGACAGAGACCTTCCTACGAGCAGTACTTC. This encodes CASSGQRPSYEQYF.

The CDR3 DNA sequence: TGTGCCAGCTCACCTACCGGACAGGTGTTGTATGGCTACACCTTC. This codes for CASSPTGQVLYGYTF. The V call is TRBV18, the J call TRBJ1-2, with 7 bases identical to TRBD1. Germline loops: CDR1 KGHSH, CDR2 LQKENI. CDR3 length: 15 residues. The V segment lost 3 bases and the J segment 5 bases; nucleotides outside the gene matches: 9. The full variable domain, in which reference TRBV18 and TRBJ1-2 provide the parts outside the CDR3, is NAGVMQNPRHLVRRRGQEARLRCSPMKGHSHVYWYRQLPEEGLKFMVYLQKENIIDESGMPKERFSAEFPKEGPSILRIQQVVRGDSAAYFCASSPTGQVLYGYTFGSGTRLTVV.

The J gene is TRBJ2-5, the V gene TRBV5-1; D is possibly TRBD1 (6 bases). Germline V CDR1 and CDR2: SGHRS, YFSETQ. The CDR3 is made up of 14 amino acids. V lost 1 base to trimming and J lost 4 bases, with 11 bases between them. CDR3 region: CASSLTGSRETQYF. The CDR3 bases are TGCGCCAGCAGCTTGACAGGGTCTCGAGAGACCCAGTACTTC.

As concerns this clone: At one of its ends the junction is not consistent with the germline gene, which may arise from a read error. J is TRBJ2-7 and V is TRBV3-1 (or the pseudogene TRBV3-2); D unresolved. CDR1 is LGHDT and CDR2 is YNNKEL in the germline V gene (reference sequence). This CDR3 has 9 amino acids. The CDR3 coding sequence is TGTGCCAGCAGCCAAGATGACACGTTC. Amino acids: CASSQDDTF.

This chain joins TRBV25-1 and TRBJ2-7, with a tentative D call TRBD2 (5 bases). The germline V gene has CDR1 MGHDK and CDR2 SYGVNS. CDR3 length equals 11 residues. V was cut by 3 bases and J by 7 bases, with 7 bases left in between. In nucleotides, the CDR3 is TGTGCCAGCAGTGACCGGGGAGAGCAGTACTTC. Its protein product is CASSDRGEQYF.

This clone was counted once. The rearrangement links TRBV4-1 to TRBJ1-5; D perhaps matches TRBD1 (6 bases). The CDR3 consists of 16 residues. Germline V gene lookup returns CDR1 MGHRA and CDR2 YSYEKL. Trimming left V 0 bases short and J 7 bases short, with 16 bases between. This CDR3 is CASSQDGRGRNQPQHF. In DNA form, the CDR3 reads TGCGCCAGCAGCCAAGATGGCAGGGGAAGGAACCAGCCCCAGCATTTT.

The chain has TRBV7-6 and TRBJ2-7; TRBD1 aligns across 9 bases. V trimming: 4 bases; J trimming: 0 bases; junction bases outside the gene matches: 13. There are 18 residues in the CDR3. Germline V gene data show CDR1 as SGHVS and CDR2 as FNYEAQ. In DNA, the CDR3 is TGTGCCAGCAGCTCCGGGACAGGGAAGAAAGGGAGCTCCTACGAGCAGTACTTC. Protein: CASSSGTGKKGSSYEQYF. The variable domain in full, completed from reference TRBV7-6 and TRBJ2-7, reads GAGVSQSPRYKVTKRGQDVALRCDPISGHVSLYWYRQALGQGPEFLTYFNYEAQQDKSGLPNDRFSAERPEGSISTLTIQRTEQRDSAMYRCASSSGTGKKGSSYEQYFGPGTRLTVT.

This clone was seen only once. The CDR3 reads CASSYSGLAGNNEQFF. The CDR3 DNA reads as TGTGCCAGCAGTTACTCAGGACTAGCGGGAAACAATGAGCAGTTCTTC. The V gene is TRBV6-5, the J gene TRBJ2-1; 12 bases are a match to TRBD2. Germline CDR1 reads MNHEY; CDR2 reads SVGAGI. Unmatched junction bases numbered 2, after V lost 0 bases and J lost 5 bases. This CDR3 comprises 16 residues.